Listed here is a single TCR beta chain. Its antigen is unidentified. Data came from immunoSEQ multiplex PCR; TCRdb stores just in-frame clones and leaves some out. Of around 20,000 clones listed, 70% to 90% were seen once; the top ten hold around 1.1%. This entry belongs to a study of T cells in localized non-small cell lung cancer. CDR3 length: 17 residues. The V and J ends lost 0 bases and 7 bases respectively, with 19 bases between them. Germline CDR1 ENHRY, CDR2 SYGVKD. Study observations and caveats: The greatest T cell clonality was found in uninvolved adjacent lung (higher than in tumor). Among the top 100 tumor clones, a median about 57 appeared in adjacent lung. Elevated blood T cell density was associated with longer overall survival. Heterogeneity remains possible because sequencing was limited to only one tumor region.

The source is a woman aged 40 to 75 with stage I lung adenocarcinoma. Source: peripheral blood, taken before any cancer treatment. V usage is TRBV10-3 and J usage is TRBJ1-5; tentative D call: TRBD1 (5 bases). The CDR3 protein is CAISESRRGAGEQPQHF. DNA for the CDR3: TGTGCCATCAGTGAGTCGCGACGGGGCGCGGGGGAACAGCCCCAGCATTTT.